This T cell receptor (beta chain) was found in a study of blood T cell repertoires in COVID-19. Turning to the study itself: COVID-19 samples from acute and convalescent phases originated in the United States, Italy and Spain.

V lost 1 base to trimming and J lost 5 bases, with 13 bases between them. Germline V gives CDR1 KGHDR, CDR2 SFDVKD. The CDR3 contains 15 residues. Profiled with immunoSEQ multiplex PCR; TCRdb holds only in-frame clones, not every one. The repertoire holds approximately 52,000 clones, approximately 89% seen once, with approximately 4.9% in the top ten. This TCR was sampled from a man aged 60 to 69 with active COVID-19. The rearrangement uses TRBV24-1 and TRBJ2-5; tentative D call: TRBD1 (6 bases). The material sequenced was peripheral blood. In DNA form, the CDR3 reads TGTGCCACCAGTGATTTAAGAGGGGGTTGGGAGACCCAGTACTTC. This gives the protein CATSDLRGGWETQYF.